This T cell receptor (beta chain) was observed in a study of control samples from healthy donors and cancer patients. Trimming cost V 5 bases and J 1 base, with 8 bases left between them. This CDR3 contains 14 residues. From germline, CDR1 is SNHLY and CDR2 FYNNEI. The method was immunoSEQ multiplex PCR; TCRdb's version includes in-frame clones alone and lacks a portion of them. The sample contains more than 20,000 clones, 75% to 90% of which appear only once. The sequencing sample was made of PBMCs. The chain has TRBV2 and TRBJ2-2; D is possibly TRBD1 (6 bases). The sequence came from a man between 60 and 75 years old with head and neck cancer. CDR3: CASSRDKNTGELFF. CDR3 bases: TGTGCCAGCAGTAGGGACAAGAACACCGGGGAGCTGTTTTTT.